The rows below give T cell receptor beta chains drawn from one sample of a study of cytomegalovirus exposure and HLA in healthy donors. Generated by immunoSEQ multiplex PCR, the TCRdb table keeps only in-frame clones and is missing some. The sample records some 150,000 clones, 70% to 85% being singletons. The source material was PBMCs. All receptors come from a woman aged 35 to 49 in good health and CMV-seronegative. CDR3s include the opening cysteine and the closing phenylalanine or tryptophan.

CDR3: CASSPGYTF
V: TRBV9
J: TRBJ1-2

CDR3: CASKDRADTDTQYF
V: TRBV4-2
J: TRBJ2-3

CDR3: CASSYGLAGGSFYEQYF
V: TRBV28
J: TRBJ2-7

CDR3: CASSLGLAGGKTLYTQYF
V: TRBV28
J: TRBJ2-3

CDR3: CASTLAGFTDTQYF
V: TRBV5-1
J: TRBJ2-3

CDR3: CASSASGTAAYEQYF
V: TRBV5-8
J: TRBJ2-7

CDR3: CASRTVNNSPLHF
V: TRBV27
J: TRBJ1-6

CDR3: CASGSGLAGGSEQFF
V: TRBV19
J: TRBJ2-1

CDR3: CASSFPGTGFDEQFF
V: TRBV7-3
J: TRBJ2-1

CDR3: CASSAPGTERYEQYF
V: TRBV28
J: TRBJ2-7

CDR3: CAGGARQPQHF
V: TRBV28
J: TRBJ1-5

CDR3: CASSFVQGLSPLHF
V: TRBV5-6
J: TRBJ1-6

CDR3: CASSQVSGQGDQPQHF
V: TRBV4-3
J: TRBJ1-5

CDR3: CASSLGPGQPNYGYTF
V: TRBV7-2
J: TRBJ1-2

CDR3: CASSYGDGTVQETQYF
V: TRBV6-5
J: TRBJ2-5

CDR3: CASSVLGGAGELFF
V: TRBV9
J: TRBJ2-2

CDR3: CASSWQGAPDGYTF
V: TRBV6-5
J: TRBJ1-2